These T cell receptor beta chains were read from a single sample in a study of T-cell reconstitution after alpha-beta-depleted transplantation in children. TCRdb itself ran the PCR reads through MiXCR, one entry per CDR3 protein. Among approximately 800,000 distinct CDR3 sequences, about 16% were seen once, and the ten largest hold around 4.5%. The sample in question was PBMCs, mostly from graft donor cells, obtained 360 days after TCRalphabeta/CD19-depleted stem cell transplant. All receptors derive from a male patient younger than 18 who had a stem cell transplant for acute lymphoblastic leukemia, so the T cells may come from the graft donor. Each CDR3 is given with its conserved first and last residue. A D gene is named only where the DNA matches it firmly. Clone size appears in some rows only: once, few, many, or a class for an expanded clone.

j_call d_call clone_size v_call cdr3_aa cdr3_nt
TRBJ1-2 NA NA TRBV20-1 CSARDLAGETQMDYGYTF TGCAGTGCTAGAGATCTGGCAGGGGAAACCCAAATGGACTATGGCTACACCTTC
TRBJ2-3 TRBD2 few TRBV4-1 CASSQVGAGAGDTQYF TGCGCCAGCAGCCAAGTAGGAGCGGGAGCCGGAGATACGCAGTATTTT
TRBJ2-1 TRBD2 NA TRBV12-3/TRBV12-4 CASSLTSGSVFF TGTGCCAGCAGTTTAACTAGCGGGAGCGTCTTCTTC
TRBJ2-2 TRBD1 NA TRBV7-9 CASQWTGNTGELFF TGTGCCAGCCAATGGACAGGGAACACCGGGGAGCTGTTTTTT
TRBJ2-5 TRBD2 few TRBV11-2 CASSFGRTSAEETQYF TGTGCCAGCAGCTTTGGGAGGACTAGCGCCGAAGAGACCCAGTACTTC
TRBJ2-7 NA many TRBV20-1 CSASVPEREQYF TGCAGTGCTAGTGTTCCCGAGCGCGAGCAGTACTTC
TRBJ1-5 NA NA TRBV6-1 CASSAPGTGNQPQHF TGTGCCAGCAGTGCACCAGGGACGGGCAATCAGCCCCAGCATTTT
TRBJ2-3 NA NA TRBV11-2 CASTAVEDTQYF TGTGCCAGCACCGCCGTCGAAGATACGCAGTATTTT
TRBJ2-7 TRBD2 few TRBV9 CASSAGGGLAGEQYF TGTGCCAGCAGCGCTGGAGGAGGACTAGCTGGCGAGCAGTACTTC
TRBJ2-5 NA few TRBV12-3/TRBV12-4 CASTQGQETQYF TGTGCCAGCACACAGGGTCAGGAGACCCAGTACTTC
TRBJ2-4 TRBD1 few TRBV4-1 CASSQTRDRELKNIQYF TGCGCCAGCAGCCAAACCCGGGACAGGGAACTTAAAAACATTCAGTACTTC
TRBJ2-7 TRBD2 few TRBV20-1 CSAIPFAGTSGPYEQYF TGCAGTGCTATCCCCTTTGCCGGGACTAGCGGTCCCTACGAGCAGTACTTC
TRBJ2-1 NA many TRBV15 CATSIGGEQFF TGTGCCACCAGCATAGGCGGTGAGCAGTTCTTC
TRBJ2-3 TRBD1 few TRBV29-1 CSVAPGQGADTQYF TGCAGCGTTGCCCCGGGACAGGGGGCCGATACGCAGTATTTT
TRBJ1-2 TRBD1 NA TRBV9 CASSGSGTGGMYTF TGTGCCAGCAGCGGATCCGGGACAGGGGGGATGTACACCTTC
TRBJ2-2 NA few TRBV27 CASSLSDGNTGELFF TGTGCCAGCAGTTTATCGGACGGGAACACCGGGGAGCTGTTTTTT
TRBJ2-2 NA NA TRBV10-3 CAISATGPHNTGELFF TGTGCCATCAGTGCGACAGGACCTCATAACACCGGGGAGCTGTTTTTT
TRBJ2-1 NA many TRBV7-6 CASSSYTAHYNEQFF TGTGCCAGCAGCTCTTACACGGCCCATTACAATGAGCAGTTCTTC
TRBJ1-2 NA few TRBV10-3 CAISEASSYGYTF TGTGCCATCAGTGAGGCCTCCTCCTATGGCTACACCTTC
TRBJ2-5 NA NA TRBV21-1 CASSSGTGAQETQYF TGTGCCAGCAGCTCCGGGACAGGGGCACAAGAGACCCAGTACTTC
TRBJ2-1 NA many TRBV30 CAWSRQFNEQFF TGTGCCTGGAGTCGGCAGTTCAATGAGCAGTTCTTC
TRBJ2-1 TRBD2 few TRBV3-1 CASSQTQTSGRNNEQFF TGTGCCAGCAGCCAAACCCAGACTAGCGGGAGAAACAATGAGCAGTTCTTC
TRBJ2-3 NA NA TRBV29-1 CSVEEWSTDTQYF TGCAGCGTTGAAGAGTGGAGCACAGATACGCAGTATTTT
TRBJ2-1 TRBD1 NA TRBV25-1 CASSEPPGTGKSSYNEQFF TGTGCCAGCAGTGAACCCCCCGGGACAGGGAAGAGCTCCTACAATGAGCAGTTCTTC
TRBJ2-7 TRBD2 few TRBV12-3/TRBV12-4 CASTLRLAGEGEQYF TGTGCCAGCACCCTAAGACTAGCGGGAGAGGGAGAGCAGTACTTC
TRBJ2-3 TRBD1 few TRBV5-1 CASSLWDRGSDTQYF TGCGCCAGCAGCTTGTGGGACAGGGGATCAGATACGCAGTATTTT
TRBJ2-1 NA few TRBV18 CASSPLGLPSYNEQFF TGTGCCAGCTCACCGTTGGGCCTACCCTCCTACAATGAGCAGTTCTTC
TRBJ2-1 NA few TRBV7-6 CASSLAGRTNEQFF TGTGCCAGCAGCTTAGCGGGTCGAACCAATGAGCAGTTCTTC
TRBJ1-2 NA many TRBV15 CATSRATVPVDGRYGYTF TGTGCCACCAGCAGAGCGACAGTACCAGTGGACGGTCGCTATGGCTACACCTTC
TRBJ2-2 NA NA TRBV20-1 CSARVRGGGRVGELFF TGCAGTGCTAGAGTCCGTGGAGGGGGACGAGTCGGGGAGCTGTTTTTT
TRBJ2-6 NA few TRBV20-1 CSAKGQISGANVLTF TGCAGTGCTAAGGGTCAGATCTCTGGGGCCAACGTCCTGACTTTC
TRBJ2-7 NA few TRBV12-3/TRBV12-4 CASSPPGDFHNYEQYF TGTGCCAGCAGTCCCCCCGGGGACTTTCACAACTACGAGCAGTACTTC
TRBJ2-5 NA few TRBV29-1 CSAGNQRETQYF TGCAGCGCAGGGAACCAGCGGGAGACCCAGTACTTC
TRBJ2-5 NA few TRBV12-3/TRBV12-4 CASRRTGETQYF TGTGCCAGCAGGCGGACCGGGGAGACCCAGTACTTC
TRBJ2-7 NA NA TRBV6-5 CASSYLGSSALEQYF TGTGCCAGCAGTTACCTCGGTAGTTCTGCTCTCGAGCAGTACTTC
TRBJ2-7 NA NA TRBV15 CATSTPWAYEQYF TGTGCCACCAGCACCCCGTGGGCGTACGAGCAGTACTTC
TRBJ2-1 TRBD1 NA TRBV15 CATSRGAGGIEQFF TGTGCCACCAGCAGAGGGGCAGGGGGCATTGAGCAGTTCTTC
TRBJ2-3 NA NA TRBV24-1 CATSDLNRDTPTQYF TGTGCCACCAGTGATTTGAACCGGGACACTCCTACGCAGTATTTT
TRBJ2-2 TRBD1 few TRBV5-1 CASSLAGQRSPGELFF TGCGCCAGCAGCTTGGCGGGACAGCGGAGTCCCGGGGAGCTGTTTTTT
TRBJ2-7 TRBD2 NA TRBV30 CAWRKGLAGPYEQYF TGTGCCTGGAGGAAGGGACTAGCGGGACCCTACGAGCAGTACTTC
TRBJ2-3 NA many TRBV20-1 CSVVDFTSTDTQYF TGCAGTGTTGTGGACTTCACTAGCACAGATACGCAGTATTTT